Listed below are T cell receptor beta chains from one sample, sequenced in a study of response to subunit inactivated influenza vaccine. TCRdb itself ran the RT-PCR reads through MiXCR, one entry per CDR3 protein. The data hold roughly 160,000 distinct CDR3 sequences, with around 10% observed a single time. The sequences come from CD8+ T cells sorted from PBMCs, collected less than 30 months after vaccination. The receptor set was obtained from a man aged 45 to 70 who received an inactivated influenza vaccine. Each CDR3 is given without its conserved first and last residue. The order of the fields is CDR3 protein, J gene, V gene.

CDR3: ASSSSPPETQY
J: TRBJ2-5
V: TRBV12-3/TRBV12-4

CDR3: ASRPWGTNEKLF
J: TRBJ1-4
V: TRBV25-1

CDR3: ASSFGGITYEQY
J: TRBJ2-7
V: TRBV7-9

CDR3: ASSLTGTGYVEQY
J: TRBJ2-7
V: TRBV27

CDR3: ATSRSWGLADNEQF
J: TRBJ2-1
V: TRBV15

CDR3: ASSLGTLSYNEQF
J: TRBJ2-1
V: TRBV7-8

CDR3: ASNSKHNEQF
J: TRBJ2-1
V: TRBV7-8

CDR3: SVGTGTYEQY
J: TRBJ2-7
V: TRBV29-1

CDR3: ASSLAQMQTYEQY
J: TRBJ2-7
V: TRBV7-8

CDR3: ASSLGQGADNEQF
J: TRBJ2-1
V: TRBV7-8

CDR3: ASSPYPGLAGGSEQF
J: TRBJ2-1
V: TRBV7-9

CDR3: ASSYQGVKNIQY
J: TRBJ2-4
V: TRBV6-2/TRBV6-3

CDR3: ASSQAVAGYDTDTQY
J: TRBJ2-3
V: TRBV4-2

CDR3: ASSVLLAGDTQY
J: TRBJ2-3
V: TRBV9

CDR3: ASSLGLQTLTDTQY
J: TRBJ2-3
V: TRBV28

CDR3: KAGSMGQGISYEQY
J: TRBJ2-7
V: TRBV20-1

CDR3: AWSWDTSSGNTIY
J: TRBJ1-3
V: TRBV30

CDR3: ASSLTGAGGWDGYT
J: TRBJ1-2
V: TRBV28

CDR3: ASSFPGDEQY
J: TRBJ2-7
V: TRBV27

CDR3: ASPLYNSPLH
J: TRBJ1-6
V: TRBV21-1

CDR3: ASSYSDIGNTEAF
J: TRBJ1-1
V: TRBV6-2/TRBV6-3

CDR3: ASSWLAGGPLGELF
J: TRBJ2-2
V: TRBV28

CDR3: ASSPLAGDSGANVLT
J: TRBJ2-6
V: TRBV28

CDR3: SVGGINTEAF
J: TRBJ1-1
V: TRBV29-1

CDR3: ASGRGSGEQY
J: TRBJ2-7
V: TRBV25-1

CDR3: ASSPREVYEQY
J: TRBJ2-7
V: TRBV7-2

CDR3: ASSGLAGEETQY
J: TRBJ2-5
V: TRBV9

CDR3: ASSQPTQGIYEQY
J: TRBJ2-7
V: TRBV4-1

CDR3: ASSLDHGNDIYT
J: TRBJ1-2
V: TRBV7-2

CDR3: ASSLAGTGGIMETQY
J: TRBJ2-5
V: TRBV11-2

CDR3: SVEDLGQETQY
J: TRBJ2-5
V: TRBV29-1

CDR3: ACSQEFGGGYGYT
J: TRBJ1-2
V: TRBV4-2

CDR3: ASSPLGTGDYGYT
J: TRBJ1-2
V: TRBV3-1

CDR3: SARGVEQIYQPQH
J: TRBJ1-5
V: TRBV20-1

CDR3: ASSQRQGPGELF
J: TRBJ2-2
V: TRBV4-3

CDR3: ASGFMGPNEQF
J: TRBJ2-1
V: TRBV11-2

CDR3: ASSQPSSGGPGEQF
J: TRBJ2-1
V: TRBV7-9

CDR3: SVEDPGTTRPGTEAF
J: TRBJ1-1
V: TRBV29-1